These T cell receptor beta chains were read from a single sample in a study of cytomegalovirus exposure and HLA in healthy donors. This table comes from immunoSEQ multiplex PCR, and its TCRdb copy is limited to in-frame clones, with some not included. The sample shows about 160,000 clones, 70% to 80% of them seen only once. Material for sequencing was PBMCs. These receptors all stem from a man between 18 and 29 years old in good health and CMV-seropositive. Each CDR3 is given without its conserved first and last residue. Fields, in order: J gene, V gene, CDR3 protein.

j_gene: TRBJ1-2
v_gene: TRBV18
CDR3aa: ASSPPVRWGLGNGGYT

j_gene: TRBJ2-7
v_gene: TRBV5-4
CDR3aa: ASSPALGSVHEQY

j_gene: TRBJ1-2
v_gene: TRBV7-2
CDR3aa: ASSLASPGQGEGYT

j_gene: TRBJ1-1
v_gene: TRBV9
CDR3aa: ASSVGGSNTEAF

j_gene: TRBJ2-7
v_gene: TRBV6-5
CDR3aa: ASSPPGQGIYEQY

j_gene: TRBJ2-5
v_gene: TRBV5-8
CDR3aa: ASSPGGSVQETQY

j_gene: TRBJ1-3
v_gene: TRBV9
CDR3aa: ASSVTGTVSGNTIY

j_gene: TRBJ2-5
v_gene: TRBV19
CDR3aa: ASSPKGLFETQY

j_gene: TRBJ1-2
v_gene: TRBV7-9
CDR3aa: ASSLAGGIDGYT

j_gene: TRBJ1-2
v_gene: TRBV6-6
CDR3aa: ASSYVTENYGYT

j_gene: TRBJ2-3
v_gene: TRBV5-1
CDR3aa: ASSFEKTSTDTQY

j_gene: TRBJ1-2
v_gene: TRBV2
CDR3aa: ASSTTGPYGYT

j_gene: TRBJ2-7
v_gene: TRBV7-8
CDR3aa: ASSQDRGSYEQY

j_gene: TRBJ1-4
v_gene: TRBV7-8
CDR3aa: ASSHRGQGPEKLF

j_gene: TRBJ1-1
v_gene: TRBV5-4
CDR3aa: ASSLGAGVTEAF

j_gene: TRBJ2-1
v_gene: TRBV6-5
CDR3aa: ASSYNLGQYNEQF

j_gene: TRBJ1-1
v_gene: TRBV27
CDR3aa: ASSPGQGGTEAF

j_gene: TRBJ1-1
v_gene: TRBV5-3
CDR3aa: ARSLGNRELWWKNTEAF

j_gene: TRBJ1-1
v_gene: TRBV10-2
CDR3aa: ASSESSGLTEAF

j_gene: TRBJ1-2
v_gene: TRBV30
CDR3aa: AFTTGLYGYT

j_gene: TRBJ2-1
v_gene: TRBV4-3
CDR3aa: ASSQERRPGEQF

j_gene: TRBJ2-7
v_gene: TRBV6-5
CDR3aa: ASSYTRTAASYEQY

j_gene: TRBJ2-7
v_gene: TRBV19
CDR3aa: ASSIGTGAYEQY

j_gene: TRBJ2-1
v_gene: TRBV4-2
CDR3aa: ASSQDGGSYNEQF

j_gene: TRBJ2-4
v_gene: TRBV9
CDR3aa: ASSVGNSGVADIQY

j_gene: TRBJ2-1
v_gene: TRBV5-1
CDR3aa: ASSLGEDRVHNEQF

j_gene: TRBJ2-3
v_gene: TRBV10-3
CDR3aa: AISEIFGSGRAGDTQY

j_gene: TRBJ1-4
v_gene: TRBV12-5
CDR3aa: ASGLAGGPNEKLF

j_gene: TRBJ2-1
v_gene: TRBV15
CDR3aa: ATSHLGRDRVNEQF

j_gene: TRBJ1-5
v_gene: TRBV27
CDR3aa: ASQPGTPNQPQH

j_gene: TRBJ2-1
v_gene: TRBV25-1
CDR3aa: ASSDPGTVRHEQF

j_gene: TRBJ2-1
v_gene: TRBV21-1
CDR3aa: ASSKEAQREGLKNNEQF

j_gene: TRBJ2-7
v_gene: TRBV4-1
CDR3aa: ASSHVTGTGGYEQY

j_gene: TRBJ1-5
v_gene: TRBV30
CDR3aa: AWQTANSNQPQH

j_gene: TRBJ1-1
v_gene: TRBV11-3
CDR3aa: ASSFAGTEAF

j_gene: TRBJ2-7
v_gene: TRBV7-9
CDR3aa: ASSGDAGLTYEQY

j_gene: TRBJ2-1
v_gene: TRBV9
CDR3aa: ASSARPGGISHEQF

j_gene: TRBJ2-2
v_gene: TRBV7-6
CDR3aa: ASSLRDIGAGELF

j_gene: TRBJ1-4
v_gene: TRBV6-6
CDR3aa: ASTKTGVDEKLF

j_gene: TRBJ1-6
v_gene: TRBV30
CDR3aa: SWSNQGAFNSPLH